The subject of this entry is one TCR beta chain. Its specificity is unknown. This specimen comes from a study of T-cell reconstitution after alpha-beta-depleted transplantation in children. Study-wide points: Alpha-beta T cells present about two months after transplant were reported to originate from several hundred expanded graft clones. T-cell counts and diversity at one year following transplant were attributed mainly to newly produced T cells.

Unique molecular identifiers were incorporated into the prepared TCRbeta library. TCRdb redid the calling of the PCR reads with MiXCR, one entry per CDR3 protein. The table records some 300,000 distinct CDR3 sequences, around 10% of them present only once. V lost 1 base to trimming and J lost 2 bases, with 12 bases between them. The CDR3 has 15 residues. Germline V lookup: CDR1 LGHNA, CDR2 YNFKEQ. The sequence came from a boy younger than two with acute myeloid leukemia, due to receive a stem cell transplant. The source material was PBMCs, sampled before TCRalphabeta/CD19-depleted stem cell transplant. V gene TRBV4-2 combines with J gene TRBJ2-7; D is possibly TRBD2 (6 bases). This chain's CDR3 is CASSQVGGITYEQYF. The CDR3 DNA sequence: TGTGCCAGCAGCCAAGTGGGAGGCATTACCTACGAGCAGTACTTC.